This T cell receptor (beta chain) was sequenced in a study of beta chain features in type 1 diabetes. In the study overall: Comparable age, gender and cell yields were observed in patients relative to healthy donors.

What was sequenced were expressed TCRB transcripts, since all of the isolated RNA had been reverse transcribed. Sequencing was performed with immunoSEQ multiplex PCR; in TCRdb, only in-frame clones are kept and a portion is missing. The profile shows roughly 340,000 clones, around 12% of them singletons. Whole-study findings and limits: PCR might favor shorter templates, equally in patients and controls. Type 1 diabetes patients had TCRB CDR3s that were shorter (moderately but significantly so) in all four CD4+ subsets.

Note on this clone: Its matching antigen is unknown.

This CDR3 spans 16 amino acids. Between the trimmed V and J ends, which lost 3 bases and 6 bases, there was a span of 21 bases. Germline lookup yields CDR1 KGHSH and CDR2 LQKENI. This sequence joins TRBV18 and TRBJ2-7; tentatively, D is TRBD2 (6 bases). The sample consisted of naive CD4+ T cells from blood. This TCR derives from a woman between 18 and 29 years old with type 1 diabetes. In nucleotides, the CDR3 is TGTGCCAGCTCACCTTCAATCGTCCCGCGGGGTGGCGAGCAGTACTTC. Encoded protein: CASSPSIVPRGGEQYF.